This T cell receptor (beta chain) appears in the sequencing data of a study of PD-L1 blockade in urothelial cancer. Some clones are missing from TCRdb's copy, which holds only in-frame ones; the method was immunoSEQ multiplex PCR. This sample carries around 43,000 clones, roughly 90% of them seen once, and the ten largest clones take approximately 25%. Time point described: pretreatment peripheral blood. CDR1 and CDR2 (germline): SGHDT, YYEEEE. The CDR3 is made up of 13 amino acids. Deletions cut 6 bases from V and 7 bases from J, with 16 bases between. The specimen comprised PBMCs, sampled around atezolizumab (anti-PD-L1) treatment. The clonotype comes from a donor aged 40 or older with urothelial cancer. The V gene is TRBV5-6, the J gene TRBJ1-2; D ambiguous. CDR3 sequence reads: CASTWEGWGGYTF. The CDR3 DNA reads as TGTGCCAGCACCTGGGAGGGATGGGGTGGCTACACCTTC.